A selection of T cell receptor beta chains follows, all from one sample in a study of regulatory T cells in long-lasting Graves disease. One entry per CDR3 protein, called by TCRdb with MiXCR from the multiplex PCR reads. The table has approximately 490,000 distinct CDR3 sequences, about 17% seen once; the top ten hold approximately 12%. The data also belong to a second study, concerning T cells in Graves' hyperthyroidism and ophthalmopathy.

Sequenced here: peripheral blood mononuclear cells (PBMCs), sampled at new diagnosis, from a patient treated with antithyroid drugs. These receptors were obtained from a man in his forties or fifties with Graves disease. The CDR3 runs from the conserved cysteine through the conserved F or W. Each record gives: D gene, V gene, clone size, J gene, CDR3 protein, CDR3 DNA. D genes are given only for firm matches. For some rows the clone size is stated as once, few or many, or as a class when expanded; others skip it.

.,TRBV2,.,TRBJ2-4,CASNKEAARNIQYF,TGTGCCAGCAACAAGGAGGCGGCGCGAAACATTCAGTACTTC
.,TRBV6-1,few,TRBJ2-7,CASRVAGSSYEQYF,TGTGCCAGCAGGGTGGCGGGAAGCTCCTACGAGCAGTACTTC
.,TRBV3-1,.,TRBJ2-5,CASSHGGAGETQYF,TGTGCCAGCAGCCATGGGGGAGCAGGAGAGACCCAGTACTTC
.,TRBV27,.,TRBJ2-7,CASSLSTGYYEQYF,TGTGCCAGCAGTTTATCGACGGGATACTACGAGCAGTACTTC
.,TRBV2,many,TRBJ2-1,CASSVQRTLDEQFF,TGTGCCAGCAGTGTCCAGCGAACTTTGGATGAGCAGTTCTTC
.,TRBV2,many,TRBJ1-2,CASSDQGSPNYGYTF,TGTGCCAGCAGTGACCAGGGAAGCCCCAACTATGGCTACACCTTC
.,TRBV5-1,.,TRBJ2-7,CASRFPPGGTYEQYF,TGCGCCAGCAGATTCCCACCCGGGGGAACCTACGAGCAGTACTTC
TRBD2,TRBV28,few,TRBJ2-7,CASSSASGYEQYF,TGTGCCAGCAGTTCGGCTAGCGGCTACGAGCAGTACTTC
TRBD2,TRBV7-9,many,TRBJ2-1,CASTPGLAGDNEQFF,TGTGCCAGCACCCCGGGACTAGCGGGGGACAATGAGCAGTTCTTC
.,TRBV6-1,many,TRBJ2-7,CASSPSGGPEQYF,TGTGCCAGCAGTCCTTCGGGCGGCCCTGAGCAGTACTTC
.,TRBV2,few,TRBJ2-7,CASSDDSTEQYF,TGTGCCAGCAGTGATGATAGCACCGAGCAGTACTTC
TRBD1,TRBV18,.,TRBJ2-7,CASSPPGQDYEQYF,TGTGCCAGCTCACCACCGGGACAGGACTACGAGCAGTACTTC
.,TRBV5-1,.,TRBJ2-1,CASSLAVASSYNEQFF,TGCGCCAGCAGCTTGGCGGTAGCTAGCTCCTACAATGAGCAGTTCTTC
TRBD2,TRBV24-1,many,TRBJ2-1,CATSGGGPRDEQFF,TGTGCCACCTCCGGGGGAGGGCCTCGCGATGAGCAGTTCTTC
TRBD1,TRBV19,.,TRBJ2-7,CASSIALDRAEQYF,TGTGCCAGTAGTATAGCTCTGGACAGGGCCGAGCAGTACTTC
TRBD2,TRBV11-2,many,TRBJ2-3,CASSLAGGYTDTQYF,TGTGCCAGCAGCTTAGCGGGGGGTTACACAGATACGCAGTATTTT
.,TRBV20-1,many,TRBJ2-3,CSARGASTDTQYF,TGCAGTGCTAGAGGGGCAAGCACAGATACGCAGTATTTT
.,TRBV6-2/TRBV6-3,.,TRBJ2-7,CASSDRRGRNEQYF,TGTGCCAGCAGTGATAGGAGGGGGAGGAACGAGCAGTACTTC
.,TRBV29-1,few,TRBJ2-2,CSVGIKKNTGELFF,TGCAGCGTTGGCATAAAGAAGAACACCGGGGAGCTGTTTTTT
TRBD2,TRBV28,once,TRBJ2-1,CASSLAGAQEQFF,TGTGCCAGCAGTTTAGCGGGAGCCCAGGAGCAGTTCTTC
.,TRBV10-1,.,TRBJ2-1,CASSGAVKGTSSYIEQFF,TGCGCCAGCAGTGGGGCGGTGAAAGGGACAAGCTCCTACATTGAGCAGTTCTTC
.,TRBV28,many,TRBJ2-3,CASSLRGFPDTQYF,TGTGCCAGCAGTTTAAGAGGGTTCCCAGATACGCAGTATTTT
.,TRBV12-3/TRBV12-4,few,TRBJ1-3,CATVRGNTIYF,TGTGCCACCGTGCGGGGAAACACCATATATTTT
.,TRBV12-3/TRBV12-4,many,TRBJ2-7,CASSERRAHEQYF,TGTGCCAGCAGTGAAAGGAGGGCCCACGAGCAGTACTTC
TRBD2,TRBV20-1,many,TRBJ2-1,CSARVAGPLNQFF,TGCAGTGCTAGAGTAGCGGGCCCCCTCAATCAGTTCTTC
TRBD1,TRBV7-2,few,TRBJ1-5,CASSLSTGSSQPQHF,TGTGCCAGCAGCTTGTCGACAGGGTCGAGTCAGCCCCAGCATTTT
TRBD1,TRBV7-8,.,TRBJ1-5,CASSSDRGLQPQHF,TGTGCCAGCAGTTCGGACAGGGGGCTACAGCCCCAGCATTTT